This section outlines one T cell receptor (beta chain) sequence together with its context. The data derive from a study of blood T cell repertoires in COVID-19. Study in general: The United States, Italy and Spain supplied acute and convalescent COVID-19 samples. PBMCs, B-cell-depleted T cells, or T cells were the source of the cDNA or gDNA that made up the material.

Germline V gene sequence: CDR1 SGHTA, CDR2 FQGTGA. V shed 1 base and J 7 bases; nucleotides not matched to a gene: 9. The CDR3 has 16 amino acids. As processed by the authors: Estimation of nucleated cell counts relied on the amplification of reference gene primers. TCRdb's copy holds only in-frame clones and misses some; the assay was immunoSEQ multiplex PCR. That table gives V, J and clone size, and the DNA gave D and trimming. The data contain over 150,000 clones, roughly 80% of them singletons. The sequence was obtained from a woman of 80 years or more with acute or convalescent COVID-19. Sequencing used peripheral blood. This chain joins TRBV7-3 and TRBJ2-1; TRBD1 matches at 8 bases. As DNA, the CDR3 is TGTGCCAGCAGCTTAAATAACTTTCAGGGGGCAAATGAGCAGTTCTTC. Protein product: CASSLNNFQGANEQFF.